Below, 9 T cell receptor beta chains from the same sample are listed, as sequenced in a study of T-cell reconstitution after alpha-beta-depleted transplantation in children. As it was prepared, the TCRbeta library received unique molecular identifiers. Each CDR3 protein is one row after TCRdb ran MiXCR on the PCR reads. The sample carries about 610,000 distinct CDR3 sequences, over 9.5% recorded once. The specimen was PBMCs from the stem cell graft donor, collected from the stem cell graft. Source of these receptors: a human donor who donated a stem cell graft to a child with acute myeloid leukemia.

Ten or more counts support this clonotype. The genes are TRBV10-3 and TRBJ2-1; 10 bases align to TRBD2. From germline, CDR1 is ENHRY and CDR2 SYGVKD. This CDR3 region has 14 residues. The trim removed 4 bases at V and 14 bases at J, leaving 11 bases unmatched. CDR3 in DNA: TGTGCCATCAGTGGACTAGCGGGTGTGCAAGGAGAGTTCTTC. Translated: CAISGLAGVQGEFF.

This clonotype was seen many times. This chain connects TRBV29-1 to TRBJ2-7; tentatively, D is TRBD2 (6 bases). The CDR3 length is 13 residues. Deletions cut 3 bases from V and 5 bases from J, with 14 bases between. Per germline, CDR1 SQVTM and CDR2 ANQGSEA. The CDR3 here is CSVDVVGGNEQYF. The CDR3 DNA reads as TGCAGCGTTGACGTCGTTGGGGGGAACGAGCAGTACTTC.

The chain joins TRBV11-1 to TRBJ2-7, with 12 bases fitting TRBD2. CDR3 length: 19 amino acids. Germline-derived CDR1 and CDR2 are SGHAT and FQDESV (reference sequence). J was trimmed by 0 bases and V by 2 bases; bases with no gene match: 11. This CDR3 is CASSLTGWTSGVSSYEQYF. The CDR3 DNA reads TGTGCCAGCAGCTTAACGGGTTGGACTAGCGGGGTTAGCTCCTACGAGCAGTACTTC.

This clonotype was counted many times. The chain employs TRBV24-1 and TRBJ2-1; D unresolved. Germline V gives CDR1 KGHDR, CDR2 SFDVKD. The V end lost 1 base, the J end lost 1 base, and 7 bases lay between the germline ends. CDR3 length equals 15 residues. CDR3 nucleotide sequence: TGTGCCACCAGTGATTTAGGGCAGTCCTACAATGAGCAGTTCTTC. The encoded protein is CATSDLGQSYNEQFF.

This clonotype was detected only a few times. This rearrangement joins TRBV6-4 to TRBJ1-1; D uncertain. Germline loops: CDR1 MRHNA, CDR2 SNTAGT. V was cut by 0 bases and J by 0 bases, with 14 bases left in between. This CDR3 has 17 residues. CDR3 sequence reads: CASSDSKPGPVNTEAFF. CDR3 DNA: TGTGCCAGCAGTGACTCGAAGCCCGGACCCGTGAACACTGAAGCTTTCTTT.

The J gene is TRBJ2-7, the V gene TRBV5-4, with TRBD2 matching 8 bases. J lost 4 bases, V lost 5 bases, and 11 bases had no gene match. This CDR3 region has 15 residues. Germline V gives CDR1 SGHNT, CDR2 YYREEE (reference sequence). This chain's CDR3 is CASREEAGGSYEQYF. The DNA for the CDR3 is TGTGCCAGCAGAGAGGAGGCGGGAGGTTCATACGAGCAGTACTTC.

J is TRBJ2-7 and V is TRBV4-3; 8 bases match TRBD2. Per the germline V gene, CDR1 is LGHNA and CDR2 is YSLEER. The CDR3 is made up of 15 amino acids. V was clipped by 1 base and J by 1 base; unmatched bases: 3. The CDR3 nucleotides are TGCGCCAGCAGCCAAGTTATAGCGGGATCCTACGAGCAGTACTTC. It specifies CASSQVIAGSYEQYF.

The CDR3 DNA reads as TGCAGTGCTAGGTGGTACAATGAGCAGTTCTTC. This sequence encodes CSARWYNEQFF. This rearrangement joins TRBV20-1 to TRBJ2-1; D gene uncertain. Germline-derived CDR1 and CDR2 are DFQATT and SNEGSKA (reference sequence). V was cut by 3 bases and J by 4 bases, with 4 bases left in between. This CDR3 has 11 residues.

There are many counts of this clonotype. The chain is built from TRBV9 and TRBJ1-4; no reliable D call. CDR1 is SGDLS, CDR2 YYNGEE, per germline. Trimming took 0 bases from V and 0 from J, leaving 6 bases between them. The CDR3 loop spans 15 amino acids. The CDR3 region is CASSVAGTTNEKLFF. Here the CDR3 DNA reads TGTGCCAGCAGCGTAGCGGGCACAACTAATGAAAAACTGTTTTTT.